This T cell receptor beta chain was sequenced in a study of blood T cell repertoires in COVID-19. Study overall: From the United States, Italy and Spain came samples of acute and convalescent COVID-19. In each case, the material was cDNA or gDNA derived from T cells, B-cell-depleted T cells, or PBMCs.

From germline, CDR1 is KGHDR and CDR2 SFDVKD. Unmatched junction bases numbered 9, after V lost 7 bases and J lost 4 bases. CDR3 size: 15 residues. In the original workflow: Using reference gene primer amplification, nucleated cell counts were estimated. The data were produced by immunoSEQ multiplex PCR, yet TCRdb's version contains in-frame clones alone and is incomplete. V, J and clone size are taken as reported in that table, and D and trimming were inferred from the DNA itself. Among 95,000 to 150,000 clones listed, about 83% were seen once. The chain has TRBV24-1 and TRBJ2-7, with 10 bases that match TRBD1. Sequencing was done on a sample of peripheral blood. This TCR was sampled from a man in his 60s with acute or convalescent COVID-19. This CDR3 reads CATSDSGQGVYEQYF. The CDR3 region has the DNA TGTGCCACCAGCGACAGCGGACAGGGGGTTTACGAGCAGTACTTC.